This T cell receptor (beta chain) was identified in a study of post-analysis software for immune sequencing data. The CDR3 runs to 15 residues. Trimming stripped 3 bases from V and 3 bases from J, with 13 bases between. Germline-derived CDR1 and CDR2 are SNHLY and FYNNEI. Points from the study as a whole: Samples sharing a preparation batch grouped tightly together when assessed by F measure. Patients showed TRBV5-6, TRBV5-1 and TRBV20-1 among about five TRBV segments more frequent than in controls. Compared with controls, patients showed significantly lower normalized Chao1 diversity.

About this clonotype itself: What it binds is unknown.

TCR beta cDNA libraries included unique molecular identifiers. The T cell input of about 1 to 10 million gave about 500,000 cDNA molecules. TCRdb analysed the PCR reads with MiXCR anew, one entry per CDR3 protein. This sample carries approximately 730,000 distinct CDR3 sequences, roughly 46% of them seen once, and the ten largest clones take roughly 5%. V and J are TRBV2 and TRBJ2-3; tentatively, D is TRBD1 (6 bases). The TCR was taken from a girl aged 5 to 17 with multiple sclerosis. The specimen was blood. Written as DNA, the CDR3 is TGTGCCAGCAGTGATAACAGGGTATCGACAGATACGCAGTATTTT. Translating it yields CASSDNRVSTDTQYF.